Listed here are 17 T cell receptor beta chains from one sample, sequenced in a study of blood T cell repertoires in COVID-19. Here immunoSEQ multiplex PCR was the method, and the copy in TCRdb shows in-frame clones only, minus some. The sample has about 240,000 clones, around 85% seen once. The specimen sequenced was peripheral blood. These receptors were collected from an elderly woman with acute or convalescent COVID-19.

CDR3 sequence: CASSLVQNNSPLHF. The CDR3 DNA is TGCGCCAGCAGCTTGGTACAGAATAATTCACCCCTCCACTTT. The chain is built from TRBV5-1 and TRBJ1-6; D is unclear. This CDR3 comprises 14 residues. Trimming shortened V by 0 bases and J by 5 bases, and 6 bases separated the two germline ends. Germline lookup yields CDR1 SGHRS and CDR2 YFSETQ.

Note on this clone: Sequence at one end of the junction differs from germline and may be a read error. This chain links TRBV7-7 with TRBJ2-5; D gene unclear. From germline, CDR1 is SSHAT and CDR2 FNYEAQ (reference sequence). The CDR3 extends over 12 amino acids. The CDR3 nucleotides read TGTGCTAGCAGCGCATCCGGGGAGACCCAGTACTTC. This translates into CASSASGETQYF.

This chain's CDR3 is CASRRDTAYEQYF. Written as DNA, the CDR3 is TGTGCCAGCAGGAGGGACACGGCCTACGAGCAGTACTTC. This chain uses TRBV27 with TRBJ2-7; a weak D match, TRBD1 (6 bases). Looked up from germline, CDR1 is MNHEY and CDR2 is SMNVEV (reference sequence). The germline V and J ends were trimmed by 6 bases and 2 bases, with 11 bases remaining between them. This CDR3 spans 13 amino acids.

V is TRBV3-1 (or the pseudogene TRBV3-2) and J is TRBJ1-1; TRBD1 might be the D (6 bases). The CDR3 loop spans 13 amino acids. With 1 base removed from V and 8 bases from J, the gap between germline ends came to 11 bases. CDR1 and CDR2 (germline): LGHDT, YNNKEL (reference sequence). The CDR3 DNA follows: TGTGCCAGCAGCCAAGGGGGGCGACAGGAAGCTTTCTTT. Its protein product is CASSQGGRQEAFF.

This clone appeared a few times. Other nucleotide sequences from this sample produce the same CDR3. The gene calls are TRBV12-3 or TRBV12-4 and TRBJ1-6; tentative D call: TRBD1 (5 bases). V was cut by 3 bases and J by 10 bases, with 10 bases left in between. The CDR3 sequence is 13 residues long. CDR3 loop: CASSLGGGSPLHF. The CDR3 region has the DNA TGTGCCAGCAGTTTGGGTGGGGGGTCACCCCTCCACTTT.

Comments on this clone: Other DNA variants within this sample encode the same CDR3. This chain links TRBV9 with TRBJ2-7; 8 bases fit TRBD1. Trimming cost V 0 bases and J 4 bases; bases outside gene matches: 3. Germline CDR1 and CDR2: SGDLS and YYNGEE. The CDR3 has 14 residues. CDR3 DNA sequence: TGTGCCAGCAGCGTAGGGACAGGGAGATACGAGCAGTACTTC. This encodes CASSVGTGRYEQYF.

The chain carries TRBV30 and TRBJ1-1; D gene ambiguous. Trimming shortened V by 4 bases and J by 3 bases, and 12 bases separated the two germline ends. The germline gives CDR1 GTSNPN, CDR2 SVGIG (reference sequence). This CDR3 contains 13 residues. The CDR3 bases are TGTGCCTGGACAGCGAGGTGGGACACTGAAGCTTTCTTT. Translation: CAWTARWDTEAFF.

The gene calls are TRBV7-9 and TRBJ2-2; perhaps TRBD2 as D (6 bases). CDR1 is SEHNR and CDR2 is FQNEAQ in the germline V gene (reference sequence). V lost 5 bases and J 6 bases, leaving 16 bases between the germline ends. The length of the CDR3 is 15 residues. CDR3 amino acids: CASSPSGEVPGELFF. The CDR3, as DNA: TGTGCCAGCAGCCCCTCGGGGGAGGTCCCCGGGGAGCTGTTTTTT.

The chain carries TRBV2 and TRBJ1-6, with TRBD1 matching over 9 bases. Trimming took 7 bases from V and 6 from J; bases not matched to a gene: 10. Germline V gene sequence: CDR1 SNHLY, CDR2 FYNNEI. This CDR3 has 16 residues. The CDR3 DNA reads as TGTGCCAGCAATAGGGGGTCGGGACAGGGTAATTCACCCCTCCACTTT. Encoded protein: CASNRGSGQGNSPLHF.

The chain links TRBV2 to TRBJ2-1; 11 nucleotides line up with TRBD2. Per the germline V gene, CDR1 is SNHLY and CDR2 is FYNNEI. The V segment lost 2 bases and the J segment 3 bases; nucleotides outside the gene matches: 6. This CDR3 spans 17 amino acids. CDR3 residues: CASSERAGLAVYNEQFF. The CDR3 region has the DNA TGTGCCAGCAGTGAAAGAGCGGGACTAGCGGTCTACAATGAGCAGTTCTTC. The variable domain in full, completed from reference TRBV2 and TRBJ2-1, reads EPEVTQTPSHQVTQMGQEVILRCVPISNHLYFYWYRQILGQKVEFLVSFYNNEISEKSEIFDDQFSVERPDGSNFTLKIRSTKLEDSAMYFCASSERAGLAVYNEQFFGPGTRLTVL.

The rearrangement uses TRBV19 and TRBJ1-2; D is unresolved. Germline lookup yields CDR1 LNHDA and CDR2 SQIVND (reference sequence). This CDR3 comprises 11 residues. Trimming shortened V by 8 bases and J by 8 bases, and 12 bases separated the two germline ends. The CDR3 sequence: CASGAERGYTF. In DNA, the CDR3 is TGTGCCAGTGGAGCCGAGAGGGGCTACACCTTC.

The chain has TRBV6-5 and TRBJ1-1; the D is unclear. CDR3 length: 13 residues. V lost 7 bases and J lost 1, with 10 bases in between. Germline V CDR1 and CDR2: MNHEY, SVGAGI. Written as DNA, the CDR3 is TGTGCCAGCAATTGGGCGAGGAACACTGAAGCTTTCTTT. As protein: CASNWARNTEAFF.

V usage is TRBV5-1 and J usage is TRBJ2-7; maybe TRBD1 (6 bases). Trimming removed 4 bases from V and 1 base from J, with 18 bases in between. In germline, CDR1 is SGHRS, CDR2 YFSETQ. The CDR3 is made up of 16 amino acids. CDR3 in DNA: TGCGCCAGCAGCAAGGGACCCGGGACACTTTCCTACGAGCAGTACTTC. Translating gives CASSKGPGTLSYEQYF.

This chain joins TRBV27 and TRBJ2-3; no definite D call. CDR3 length equals 15 residues. V lost 0 bases, J lost 6 bases, and 13 bases lay in between. The germline V gene has CDR1 MNHEY and CDR2 SMNVEV (reference sequence). The CDR3 spells CASSLSPVSPDTQYF. As DNA, the CDR3 is TGTGCCAGCAGTTTATCCCCCGTGAGCCCCGATACGCAGTATTTT.

V and J are TRBV5-1 and TRBJ2-2, with 8 bases aligning to TRBD1. The junction had 7 bases not matched to a gene; V was cut back by 4 bases and J by 5 bases. The germline CDR1 and CDR2 sequences are SGHRS and YFSETQ. The CDR3 has 15 residues. CDR3 protein: CASSPAGTGTGELFF. DNA of the CDR3: TGCGCCAGCAGCCCCGCCGGGACAGGTACCGGGGAGCTGTTTTTT.

The chain carries TRBV10-3 and TRBJ1-1; D gene ambiguous. V was cut by 7 bases and J by 1 base, with 10 bases left in between. Germline loops: CDR1 ENHRY, CDR2 SYGVKD. The CDR3 runs to 13 residues. CDR3 region: CAITSGKNTEAFF. CDR3 DNA sequence: TGTGCCATCACCTCCGGGAAGAACACTGAAGCTTTCTTT.

The gene calls are TRBV21-1 and TRBJ1-4; the table's D call of TRBD1 was not tested on the DNA. TRBV21-1 is labeled a pseudogene. CDR3 size: 17 residues. CDR3 loop: CASSKAQDRGVCEKLFF. The CDR3 DNA is TGTGCCAGCAGCAAAGCGCAGGACAGGGGAGTTTGTGAAAAACTGTTTTTT.